These 17 T cell receptor beta chains share one sample of origin, sequenced in a study of shared clonotypes between healthy human individuals. Sequencing was performed with immunoSEQ multiplex PCR; in TCRdb, only in-frame clones are kept and a portion is missing. The sample lists around 1.1 million clones, about 84% occurring once. The sample was memory CD4+ T cells from PBMCs. Subset here: CD45RA-negative fraction. The receptors shown here come from a man younger than 35 in good health. Some clones in this sample may be carry-over from other donors' samples.

This clone was seen only a few times. One end of the junction does not line up with germline, which may come from a read error. The chain recombines TRBV25-1 with TRBJ1-6; TRBD1 is a possible D gene (5 bases). The germline CDR1 and CDR2 sequences are MGHDK and SYGVNS. The CDR3 totals 15 residues. The CDR3 spells CGDTARDRGGSPLHF. CDR3 nucleotides: TGCGGAGATACCGCCCGGGACCGGGGAGGTTCACCCCTCCACTTT.

V gene TRBV4-1 combines with J gene TRBJ2-1; D unclear. Trimming stripped 5 bases from V and 4 bases from J, with 12 bases between. Looked up from germline, CDR1 is MGHRA and CDR2 is YSYEKL. This CDR3 spans 14 amino acids. The CDR3 spells CASSFPGLYNEQFF. The CDR3 DNA reads TGCGCCAGCAGCTTTCCCGGGCTTTACAATGAGCAGTTCTTC.

V and J are TRBV5-1 and TRBJ2-7; the match to TRBD1 covers 7 bases. CDR1 and CDR2 from the germline V gene are SGHRS and YFSETQ. The CDR3 extends over 14 amino acids. Losses at the gene ends were 3 bases for V and 3 bases for J; bases not matched to a gene: 6. The CDR3 DNA is TGCGCCAGCAGCTCGGGACAGCCAATCTACGAGCAGTACTTC. Protein: CASSSGQPIYEQYF.

In this sample, this clone turned up once. CDR3 region: CASSQDQSGLTYEQYF. CDR3 nucleotides: TGCGCCAGCAGCCAAGACCAGAGCGGCCTAACCTACGAGCAGTACTTC. The chain couples TRBV4-1 to TRBJ2-7; TRBD2 might be the D (5 bases). Trimming stripped 0 bases from V and 2 bases from J, with 14 bases between. CDR3 length: 16 residues. CDR1 is MGHRA and CDR2 is YSYEKL in the germline V gene.

The V and J genes are TRBV7-9 and TRBJ2-7; maybe TRBD1 (5 bases). There are 14 residues in the CDR3. V was pared by 5 bases and J by 0 bases, with 11 bases between. Germline CDR1 SEHNR, CDR2 FQNEAQ (reference sequence). The CDR3 loop is CASSLVGASYEQYF. CDR3 DNA: TGTGCCAGCAGCCTCGTAGGGGCCTCCTACGAGCAGTACTTC. The variable domain in full, completed from reference TRBV7-9 and TRBJ2-7, reads DTGVSQNPRHKITKRGQNVTFRCDPISEHNRLYWYRQTLGQGPEFLTYFQNEAQLEKSRLLSDRFSAERPKGSFSTLEIQRTEQGDSAMYLCASSLVGASYEQYFGPGTRLTVT.

The gene calls are TRBV28 and TRBJ2-1; 11 bases match TRBD2. V gave up 7 bases and J gave up 1 base; unmatched junction bases: 3. Germline V lookup: CDR1 MDHEN, CDR2 SYDVKM. The CDR3 runs 15 residues. The CDR3 here is CASTWTSGSYNEQFF. In DNA, the CDR3 is TGTGCCAGCACCTGGACTAGCGGGTCCTACAATGAGCAGTTCTTC.

V is TRBV6-4 and J is TRBJ2-3; D perhaps matches TRBD2 (5 bases). The V gene's germline CDR1 is MRHNA and CDR2 SNTAGT. V was cut by 5 bases and J by 6 bases, with 15 bases left in between. CDR3 size: 14 residues. CDR3 bases: TGTGCCAGCAGTCGCTCACTTTTAGCGGATACGCAGTATTTT. Translation: CASSRSLLADTQYF.

V gene TRBV7-2 combines with J gene TRBJ2-3; D is unclear. The V gene's germline CDR1 is SGHTA and CDR2 FQGNSA. The CDR3 has 15 residues. The germline V and J ends were trimmed by 5 bases and 2 bases, with 14 bases remaining between them. The CDR3 DNA reads as TGTGCCAGCAGCCCGCGGCGGATACTCACAGATACGCAGTATTTT. It encodes CASSPRRILTDTQYF.

The sample holds a few counts of this clone. V gene TRBV11-3 combines with J gene TRBJ2-1; D gene uncertain. Germline V gives CDR1 SGHNT, CDR2 YENEEA. Trimming took 5 bases from V and 9 from J, leaving 14 bases between them. The CDR3 sequence is 13 residues long. CDR3: CASSLTLGGEQFF. DNA for the CDR3: TGTGCCAGCAGCCTAACCCTGGGCGGTGAGCAGTTCTTC. Combining the CDR3 with reference TRBV11-3 and TRBJ2-1 gives the whole variable domain EAGVVQSPRYKIIEKKQPVAFWCNPISGHNTLYWYLQNLGQGPELLIRYENEEAVDDSQLPKDRFSAERLKGVDSTLKIQPAELGDSAVYLCASSLTLGGEQFFGPGTRLTVL.

V gene TRBV2 combines with J gene TRBJ1-1; TRBD1 matches at 7 bases. This CDR3 comprises 17 residues. The germline CDR1 and CDR2 sequences are SNHLY and FYNNEI. Trimming at V came to 3 bases and at J to 5 bases, leaving 15 bases not matched to a gene. DNA for the CDR3: TGTGCCAGCAGTGAGGAGGCAGGGGGAGACTCAGGAACTGAAGCTTTCTTT. Its protein is CASSEEAGGDSGTEAFF.

The rearrangement uses TRBV5-1 and TRBJ2-7; a weak D match, TRBD2 (5 bases). The V and J ends lost 0 bases and 4 bases respectively, with 8 bases between them. The CDR3 sequence is 13 residues long. Germline V gene data show CDR1 as SGHRS and CDR2 as YFSETQ. The CDR3 region has the DNA TGCGCCAGCAGCTTGGGGAGCGGATACGAGCAGTACTTC. Amino acids: CASSLGSGYEQYF.

The rearrangement links TRBV28 to TRBJ1-2; 10 bases map to TRBD1. Germline-derived CDR1 and CDR2 are MDHEN and SYDVKM. The ends lost 5 bases at V and 4 bases at J; junction bases unmatched: 10. The CDR3 is 16 residues long. The CDR3, as DNA: TGTGCCAGCAGTCCCCCGTTGGGGACAGGGGTCTATGGCTACACCTTC. Translation gives CASSPPLGTGVYGYTF.

Points on this clone: A far larger clone differs by one base, so this is likely a read error. V and J are TRBV7-6 and TRBJ2-1; D unresolved. Looked up from germline, CDR1 is SGHVS and CDR2 is FNYEAQ. The CDR3 length is 11 residues. V dropped 2 bases and J dropped 5 bases, with 1 base sitting between them. The CDR3 coding sequence is TGTGCCAGCAGCTTAAACAATGAGCAGTTCTTC. Amino acid sequence: CASSLNNEQFF.

J is TRBJ1-2 and V is TRBV27, with D uncertain. V lost 6 bases and J 3 bases, leaving 14 bases between the germline ends. CDR1 is MNHEY, CDR2 SMNVEV, per germline (reference sequence). The CDR3 totals 14 residues. The CDR3 nucleotides are TGTGCCAGCAGAAAACCCGGAGGGTACTATGGCTACACCTTC. As protein: CASRKPGGYYGYTF.

J is TRBJ2-2 and V is TRBV5-4, with D perhaps matching TRBD1 or TRBD2 (5 bases each). The CDR3 totals 15 residues. Germline V gives CDR1 SGHNT, CDR2 YYREEE (reference sequence). Between the trimmed V and J ends, which lost 1 base and 1 base, there was a span of 8 bases. The CDR3 DNA follows: TGTGCCAGCAGCTTGCGGGACGTGAACACCGGGGAGCTGTTTTTT. Its translation is CASSLRDVNTGELFF.

In this sample, this clone turned up once. V usage is TRBV2 and J usage is TRBJ2-4; D gene unclear. This CDR3 is built from 12 residues. Germline-derived CDR1 and CDR2 are SNHLY and FYNNEI. Deletions cut 10 bases from V and 8 bases from J, with 15 bases between. Written as DNA, the CDR3 is TGTGCCACCGGAGTCGTCGAGGACATTCAGTACTTC. The encoded protein is CATGVVEDIQYF.

This rearrangement joins TRBV7-8 to TRBJ2-7; TRBD1 aligns across 9 bases. This CDR3 has 15 amino acids. V was pared by 2 bases and J by 0 bases, with 2 bases of the junction left unmatched. Germline-derived CDR1 and CDR2 are SGHVS and FQNEAQ. The CDR3 sequence: CASSLRTGVSYEQYF. DNA for the CDR3: TGTGCCAGCAGCTTAAGGACAGGGGTCTCCTACGAGCAGTACTTC.